This T cell receptor beta chain was recovered during a study of molecular identifiers for immune sequencing clone quantification. Sorting was used to obtain naive CD8 T cells (CD8+CD4-CCR7+CD45RA+). This clonotype is termed medium-sized (0.01 to 0.1%). Its target is not known. Losses at the gene ends were 0 bases for V and 1 base for J; bases not matched to a gene: 5. The CDR3 covers 16 residues. CDR1 is SEHNR, CDR2 FQNEAQ, per germline (reference sequence). Study-wide findings and caveats: Whereas clones above 20 RNA copies held under 1% of naive-cell molecules, they held over 98% of effector molecules.

In TCRdb, the PCR reads were re-called with MiXCR into one record per CDR3 protein. In the table there are about 6,100 distinct CDR3 sequences, approximately 15% of which are singletons. The J gene is TRBJ1-1, the V gene TRBV7-9; 7 bases align to TRBD1. Sequencing input: naive CD8+ T cells from blood, with Jurkat cell RNA spiked in. This sample's subset: FACS-sorted CD8+CD4-CCR7+CD45RA+ naive T cells. This receptor was taken from a human donor in good health. Some libraries in this study had Jurkat cell RNA spiked in. The CDR3 sequence is CASSLAAQGKNTEAFF. The CDR3 DNA reads TGTGCCAGCAGCTTAGCAGCACAGGGGAAGAACACTGAAGCTTTCTTT. The full variable domain, with the rest looked up from reference TRBV7-9 and TRBJ1-1, is DTGVSQNPRHKITKRGQNVTFRCDPISEHNRLYWYRQTLGQGPEFLTYFQNEAQLEKSRLLSDRFSAERPKGSFSTLEIQRTEQGDSAMYLCASSLAAQGKNTEAFFGQGTRLTVV.